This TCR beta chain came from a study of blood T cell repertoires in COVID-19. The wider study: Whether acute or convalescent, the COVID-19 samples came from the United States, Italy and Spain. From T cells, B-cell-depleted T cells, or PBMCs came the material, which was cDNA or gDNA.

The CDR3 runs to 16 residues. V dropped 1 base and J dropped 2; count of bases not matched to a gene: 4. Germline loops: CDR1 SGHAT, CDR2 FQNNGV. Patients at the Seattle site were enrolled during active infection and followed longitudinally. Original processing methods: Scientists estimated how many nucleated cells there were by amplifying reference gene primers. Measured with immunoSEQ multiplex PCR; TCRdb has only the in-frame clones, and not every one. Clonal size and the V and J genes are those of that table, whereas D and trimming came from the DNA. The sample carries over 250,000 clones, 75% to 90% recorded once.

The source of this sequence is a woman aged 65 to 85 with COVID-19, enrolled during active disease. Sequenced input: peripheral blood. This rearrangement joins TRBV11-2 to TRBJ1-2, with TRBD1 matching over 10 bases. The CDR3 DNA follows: TGTGCCAGCAGCTTAGCGGGGGGACAGGGGAACTATGGCTACACCTTC. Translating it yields CASSLAGGQGNYGYTF.